Below, one T cell receptor beta chain is given with its context. The record originates from a study of blood T cell repertoires in COVID-19. Profiled with immunoSEQ multiplex PCR; TCRdb holds only in-frame clones, not every one. The data hold around 500,000 clones, with about 85% observed a single time. Participants' own reports of clinical history determined their cohort assignment. The CDR3 runs to 16 residues. The V gene's germline CDR1 is ENHRY and CDR2 SYGVKD. V shed 4 bases, J shed 4 bases, and the junction held 5 bases outside the gene matches. The receptor was derived from an older woman who had recovered from COVID-19. Sequencing was performed on PBMCs or T cells enriched from blood (not recorded which). The chain couples TRBV10-3 to TRBJ2-2, with 11 bases aligning to TRBD2. CDR3 nucleotide sequence: TGTGCCATCAGTGGCCAGACTAGCGGGGTCACCGGGGAGCTGTTTTTT. Translated: CAISGQTSGVTGELFF.